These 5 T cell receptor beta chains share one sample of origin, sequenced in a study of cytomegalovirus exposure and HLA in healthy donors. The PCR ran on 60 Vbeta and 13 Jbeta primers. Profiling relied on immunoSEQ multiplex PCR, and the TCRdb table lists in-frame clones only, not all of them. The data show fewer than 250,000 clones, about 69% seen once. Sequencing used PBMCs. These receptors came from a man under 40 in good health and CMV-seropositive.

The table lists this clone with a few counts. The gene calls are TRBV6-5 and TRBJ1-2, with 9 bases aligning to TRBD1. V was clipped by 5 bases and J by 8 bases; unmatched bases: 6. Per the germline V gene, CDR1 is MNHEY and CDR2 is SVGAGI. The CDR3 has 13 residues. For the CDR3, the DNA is TGTGCCAGCAGTACTAGTACAGGGGGCGGCTACACCTTC. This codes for CASSTSTGGGYTF.

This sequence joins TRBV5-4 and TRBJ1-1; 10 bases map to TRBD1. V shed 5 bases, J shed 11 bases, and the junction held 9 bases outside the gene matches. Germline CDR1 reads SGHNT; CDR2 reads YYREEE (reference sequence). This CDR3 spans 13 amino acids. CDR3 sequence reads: CASSNDRGREAFF. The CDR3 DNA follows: TGTGCCAGCAGTAATGACAGGGGGCGGGAGGCTTTCTTT.

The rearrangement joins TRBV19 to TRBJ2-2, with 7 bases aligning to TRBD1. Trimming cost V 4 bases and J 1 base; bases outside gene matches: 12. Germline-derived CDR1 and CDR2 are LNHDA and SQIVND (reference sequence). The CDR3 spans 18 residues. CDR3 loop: CASSTIDRALRNTGELFF. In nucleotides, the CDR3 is TGTGCCAGTAGTACCATAGACAGGGCCCTCAGGAACACCGGGGAGCTGTTTTTT.

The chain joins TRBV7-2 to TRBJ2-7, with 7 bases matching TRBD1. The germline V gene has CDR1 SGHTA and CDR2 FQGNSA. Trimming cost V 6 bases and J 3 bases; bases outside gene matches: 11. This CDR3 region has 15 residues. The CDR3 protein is CASRSGTAALYEQYF. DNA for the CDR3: TGTGCCAGCAGATCCGGGACAGCCGCTCTCTACGAGCAGTACTTC.

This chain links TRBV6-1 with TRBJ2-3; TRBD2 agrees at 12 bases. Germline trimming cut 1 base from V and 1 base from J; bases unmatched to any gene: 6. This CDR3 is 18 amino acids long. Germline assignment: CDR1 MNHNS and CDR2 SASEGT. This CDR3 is CASSEGAGLAGRTDTQYF. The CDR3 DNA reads TGTGCCAGCAGTGAAGGGGCCGGACTAGCGGGACGCACAGATACGCAGTATTTT.